A single sample is the source of the 14 T cell receptor beta chains below, sequenced in a study of blood T cell repertoires in COVID-19 (dated by TCRdb to 2020 to 2021). The library relied on the immunoSEQ multiplex PCR assay. This immuneACCESS table, as held by TCRdb, lists in-frame sequences with V and J called but not all clones. Of the missing ones, under half trace to an unresolved V gene in checked studies; the others have no known cause. This sample has a few hundred thousand clones in its table, and approximately 88% of those were observed once. The leading ten clones occupy approximately 0.85% of the sample. The sample was peripheral blood. The receptors here all came from a woman in her forties who had recovered from COVID-19.

This clone appeared once. The CDR3 protein is CASTPGTPGPTDTQYF. The CDR3 bases are TGTGCCAGCACCCCAGGGACTCCAGGGCCCACAGATACGCAGTATTTT. This rearrangement joins TRBV11-2 to TRBJ2-3, with D maybe TRBD2 (6 bases). Per germline, CDR1 SGHAT and CDR2 FQNNGV. The germline V and J ends were trimmed by 7 bases and 2 bases, with 19 bases remaining between them. The CDR3 has 16 amino acids.

This clone was picked up one time. This chain uses TRBV28 with TRBJ2-3; D possibly corresponds to TRBD2 (5 bases). The CDR3 is 15 amino acids. Germline V gives CDR1 MDHEN, CDR2 SYDVKM. Deletions cut 3 bases from V and 1 base from J, with 11 bases between. The DNA of the CDR3 is TGTGCCAGCAGTTTCGGCGGCGGGCGCACAGATACGCAGTATTTT. It is translated as CASSFGGGRTDTQYF.

The chain uses TRBV7-6 and TRBJ2-5; 8 bases are a match to TRBD1. The CDR3 totals 16 residues. Germline lookup yields CDR1 SGHVS and CDR2 FNYEAQ. The V and J ends lost 3 bases and 1 base, in that order; junction bases with no gene match: 7. CDR3 DNA sequence: TGTGCCAGCAGCTTCGGGACAGGAGAGGTCCAAGAGACCCAGTACTTC. Its translation is CASSFGTGEVQETQYF. The whole variable domain, remainder taken from reference TRBV7-6 and TRBJ2-5, is GAGVSQSPRYKVTKRGQDVALRCDPISGHVSLYWYRQALGQGPEFLTYFNYEAQQDKSGLPNDRFSAERPEGSISTLTIQRTEQRDSAMYRCASSFGTGEVQETQYFGPGTRLLVL.

The chain links TRBV18 to TRBJ2-7; 13 positions agree with TRBD2. Looked up from germline, CDR1 is KGHSH and CDR2 is LQKENI. Germline trimming cut 2 bases from V and 9 bases from J; bases unmatched to any gene: 10. CDR3 length equals 16 residues. DNA for the CDR3: TGTGCCAGCTCACCAACACTAGCGGGAGGGCCTGAGGGGCAGTACTTC. Protein product: CASSPTLAGGPEGQYF.

The chain links TRBV6-6 to TRBJ1-3; 9 bases agree with TRBD1. V lost 5 bases to trimming and J lost 3 bases; unmatched junction nucleotides: 5. There are 15 residues in the CDR3. Looked up from germline, CDR1 is MNHNY and CDR2 is SVGAGI (reference sequence). CDR3 residues: CASSPDRGFGNTIYF. The CDR3, as DNA: TGTGCCAGCAGTCCGGACAGGGGTTTTGGAAACACCATATATTTT.

This chain joins TRBV27 and TRBJ2-3; TRBD2 matches at 8 bases. This CDR3 region has 15 residues. V shed 6 bases and J 14 bases; nucleotides not matched to a gene: 19. Germline CDR1 and CDR2: MNHEY and SMNVEV (reference sequence). The CDR3 loop is CASSPQPGLEVLSYF. The CDR3 nucleotides read TGTGCCAGCAGCCCTCAACCGGGACTAGAGGTCCTGTCGTATTTT.

This clone was seen a few times. This rearrangement joins TRBV3-1 (or the pseudogene TRBV3-2) to TRBJ2-1; 10 bases fit TRBD2. The CDR3 extends over 16 amino acids. V lost 4 bases to trimming and J lost 6 bases; unmatched junction nucleotides: 9. CDR1 and CDR2 from the germline V gene are LGHDT and YNNKEL (reference sequence). The CDR3 is CASSRLAGELGNEQFF. CDR3 DNA: TGTGCCAGCAGCCGGCTAGCGGGAGAGCTGGGCAATGAGCAGTTCTTC.

The rearrangement uses TRBV3-1 (or the pseudogene TRBV3-2) and TRBJ2-2, with 10 bases matching TRBD2. Unmatched junction bases numbered 4, after V lost 2 bases and J lost 1 base. In germline, CDR1 is LGHDT, CDR2 YNNKEL (reference sequence). The CDR3 has 17 residues. The CDR3 nucleotides read TGTGCCAGCAGCCAATTTGGACTAGCGGAGAACACCGGGGAGCTGTTTTTT. Its protein product is CASSQFGLAENTGELFF.

The genes are TRBV27 and TRBJ1-2, with D hard to call. The CDR3 loop spans 13 amino acids. Trimming cost V 6 bases and J 0 bases, with 8 bases left between them. The germline CDR1 and CDR2 sequences are MNHEY and SMNVEV (reference sequence). The CDR3 DNA follows: TGTGCCAGCAGGGAGGACGCTAACTATGGCTACACCTTC. Its protein is CASREDANYGYTF.

This chain uses TRBV27 with TRBJ2-1; 9 bases align to TRBD1. V dropped 7 bases and J dropped 3; count of bases not matched to a gene: 28. The CDR3 is 22 residues long. Per the germline V gene, CDR1 is MNHEY and CDR2 is SMNVEV (reference sequence). CDR3 region: CASTQTSTGGPRVTSDYNEQFF. The CDR3 DNA reads as TGTGCCAGCACCCAAACCTCCACAGGGGGCCCTAGGGTGACTTCAGACTACAATGAGCAGTTCTTC.

J is TRBJ2-2 and V is TRBV2, with D perhaps matching TRBD1 (6 bases). Per germline, CDR1 SNHLY and CDR2 FYNNEI. The V gene lost 11 bases and the J gene lost 0 bases, with 13 bases spanning the gap. This CDR3 region has 14 residues. The CDR3 protein is CAGRDTANTGELFF. The CDR3 region has the DNA TGTGCCGGCCGGGACACAGCGAACACCGGGGAGCTGTTTTTT.

This chain links TRBV7-8 with TRBJ2-1, with TRBD2 matching over 7 bases. The CDR3 totals 12 residues. Trimming removed 6 bases from V and 10 bases from J; junction bases left unmatched: 6. Germline V gene lookup returns CDR1 SGHVS and CDR2 FQNEAQ. The CDR3 DNA follows: TGTGCCAGCAGGGACCGGGAGGCAGAGCAGTTCTTC. This sequence encodes CASRDREAEQFF.

V and J are TRBV19 and TRBJ1-2, with no clear D. Germline V CDR1 and CDR2: LNHDA, SQIVND (reference sequence). V lost 3 bases, J lost 0 bases, and 8 bases lay in between. This CDR3 region has 14 residues. CDR3 bases: TGTGCCAGTAGTATCTACAGCTCTAACTATGGCTACACCTTC. Its translation is CASSIYSSNYGYTF.

The chain's CDR3 is CASSFDRGDIQYF. DNA of the CDR3: TGTGCCAGCAGTTTCGACAGGGGAGACATTCAGTACTTC. The chain carries TRBV27 and TRBJ2-4; 8 bases line up with TRBD1. With V trimmed by 3 bases and J by 8 bases, 3 bases remained unmatched. The CDR3 covers 13 residues. CDR1 and CDR2 from the germline V gene are MNHEY and SMNVEV (reference sequence).